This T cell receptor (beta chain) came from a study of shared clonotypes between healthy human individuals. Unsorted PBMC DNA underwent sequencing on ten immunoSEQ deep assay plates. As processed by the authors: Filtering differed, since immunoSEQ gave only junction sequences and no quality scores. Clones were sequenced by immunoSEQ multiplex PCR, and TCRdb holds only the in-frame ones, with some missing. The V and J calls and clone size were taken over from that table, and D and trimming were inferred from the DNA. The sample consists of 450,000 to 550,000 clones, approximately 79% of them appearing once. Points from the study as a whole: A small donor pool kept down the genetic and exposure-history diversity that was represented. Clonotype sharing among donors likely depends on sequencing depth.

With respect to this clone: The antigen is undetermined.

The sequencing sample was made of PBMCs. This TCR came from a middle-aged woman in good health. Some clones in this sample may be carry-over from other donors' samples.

The CDR3 DNA follows: TGCGCCAGTTATAGCGGATCGAACACCGGGGAGCTGTTTTTT. Translation: CASYSGSNTGELFF. This chain uses TRBV5-1 with TRBJ2-2, with D tentatively TRBD2 (6 bases). The germline V gene has CDR1 SGHRS and CDR2 YFSETQ. Between the trimmed V and J ends, which lost 8 bases and 0 bases, there was a span of 11 bases. The CDR3 runs to 14 residues. The variable domain in full, with the rest retrieved from reference TRBV5-1 and TRBJ2-2, is KAGVTQTPRYLIKTRGQQVTLSCSPISGHRSVSWYQQTPGQGLQFLFEYFSETQRNKGNFPGRFSGRQFSNSRSEMNVSTLELGDSALYLCASYSGSNTGELFFGEGSRLTVL.